This T cell receptor (beta chain) was identified in a study of cytotoxic CD8 clonotypes in ibrutinib-treated CLL. There are 15 residues in the CDR3. Germline V lookup: CDR1 SGHRS, CDR2 YFSETQ. J lost 7 bases, V lost 0 bases, and 5 bases had no gene match. Assay: immunoSEQ multiplex PCR; the TCRdb copy retains only in-frame clones and omits some. The table lists about 140,000 clones, 80% of them singletons. This clone occurred a few times. The sequencing here drew on PBMCs, taken after 36 months of ibrutinib treatment. The V gene is TRBV5-1, the J gene TRBJ1-2; TRBD1 matches at 11 bases. The sequence was collected from a human donor with chronic lymphocytic leukemia. Here the CDR3 reads CASSLGGTGGSGYTF. CDR3 DNA: TGCGCCAGCAGCTTGGGTGGGACAGGGGGTTCTGGCTACACCTTC.